The T cell receptor (beta chain) under discussion was sequenced for a study of blood T cell repertoires in COVID-19. Study members were between about 18 and 100 years old and lived in 20 to 30 US regions. Categorization into cohorts depended on clinical history that participants reported. Two negative PCRs, clearance, or symptom resolution were required of recovered Cohort 3 donors. Original methodology: Amplification from reference gene primers served as the basis for estimated nucleated cell counts. The assay was immunoSEQ multiplex PCR, and TCRdb's table has in-frame clones only and misses some. V and J calls and clone size are given by that table; D and trimming were obtained from the DNA. The table lists hundreds of thousands of clones, about 88% of them singletons. The V end lost 4 bases, the J end lost 5 bases, and 17 bases lay between the germline ends. From germline, CDR1 is SGHVS and CDR2 FQNEAQ. The CDR3 spans 15 residues.

Sequencing input: PBMCs or T cells enriched from blood (not recorded which). The receptor was derived from a woman aged 45-65 years who had recovered from COVID-19. V gene TRBV7-8 combines with J gene TRBJ1-2, with D possibly TRBD1 on 5 matching bases. CDR3 DNA: TGTGCCAGCAGCTGGACCGGGACGGGGGGATATGGCTACACCTTC. Translating it yields CASSWTGTGGYGYTF.